This TCR beta chain is drawn from a study of shared clonotypes between healthy human individuals. The CDR3 is 12 amino acids. Trimming removed 0 bases at V and 7 bases at J, with 7 bases between. Germline values: CDR1 MGHRA, CDR2 YSYEKL. The repertoire was sequenced with immunoSEQ multiplex PCR; TCRdb's copy has only in-frame clones and lacks some. The profile covers 2 million to 2.5 million clones, with approximately 95% appearing a single time and approximately 0.13% taken by the ten largest. Points on this clone: The antigen is undetermined.

The donor cohort consisted entirely of Caucasian adults residing in Nashville, Tennessee. General study findings and limits: The diversity represented, both genetic and in exposure history, was limited by few donors.

Sequencing used naive CD4+ T cells sorted from blood. Stated subset: CD45RA+ positively selected. This receptor was identified in a man younger than 35 in good health. The chain combines TRBV4-1 with TRBJ2-7, with D possibly being TRBD2 (5 bases). The CDR3 loop reads CASSQDPGEQYF. CDR3 bases: TGCGCCAGCAGCCAAGATCCGGGAGAGCAGTACTTC.